The 30 T cell receptor beta chains below come from one sample, sequenced in a study of blood T cell repertoires in COVID-19. The data were produced by immunoSEQ multiplex PCR, yet TCRdb's version contains in-frame clones alone and is incomplete. Of 110,000 or so clones in the sample, 75% to 85% were seen once. The sequenced sample consisted of peripheral blood. The receptors here all came from a woman aged 70-85 years with acute or convalescent COVID-19.

The CDR3 region is CASSYSRQGGRTEAFF. CDR3 DNA: TGTGCCAGCAGTTACTCGCGACAGGGCGGGCGGACTGAAGCTTTCTTT. V usage is TRBV6-5 and J usage is TRBJ1-1, with 7 bases matching TRBD1. From germline, CDR1 is MNHEY and CDR2 SVGAGI. Trimming at V came to 0 bases and at J to 5 bases, leaving 9 bases not matched to a gene. The CDR3 spans 16 residues.

The rearrangement links TRBV28 to TRBJ1-6; weak D call: TRBD1 (5 bases). The CDR3 length is 14 residues. Germline CDR1 is MDHEN and CDR2 is SYDVKM. Between the trimmed V and J ends, which lost 3 bases and 10 bases, there was a span of 13 bases. The CDR3 DNA is TGTGCCAGCAGTTTGGTCCAGGGAGGATCACCCCTCCACTTT. Encoded protein: CASSLVQGGSPLHF.

This sequence joins TRBV7-3 and TRBJ2-7, with 8 bases that match TRBD2. The CDR3 runs 15 residues. The trim removed 6 bases at V and 2 bases at J, leaving 9 bases unmatched. Germline V gives CDR1 SGHTA, CDR2 FQGTGA. CDR3 in DNA: TGTGCCAGCAGTTTAGGACTAGCTCCAACCTACGAGCAGTACTTC. It yields the protein CASSLGLAPTYEQYF. Full variable domain (rest looked up from reference TRBV7-3 and TRBJ2-7): GAGVSQTPSNKVTEKGKYVELRCDPISGHTALYWYRQSLGQGPEFLIYFQGTGAADDSGLPNDRFFAVRPEGSVSTLKIQRTERGDSAVYLCASSLGLAPTYEQYFGPGTRLTVT.

The genes are TRBV27 and TRBJ1-5; D not resolved. This CDR3 region has 16 residues. Germline V gene lookup returns CDR1 MNHEY and CDR2 SMNVEV (reference sequence). V lost 6 bases and J 2 bases, leaving 17 bases between the germline ends. The CDR3 DNA reads TGTGCCAGCAGCCGGGATGGGAATTGGGGCAATCAGCCCCAGCATTTT. Its protein product is CASSRDGNWGNQPQHF.

The rearrangement uses TRBV5-6 and TRBJ2-7; 10 bases match TRBD1. The CDR3 length is 15 residues. V lost 4 bases, J lost 3 bases, and 7 bases stayed unmatched. Germline V gene lookup returns CDR1 SGHDT and CDR2 YYEEEE. The CDR3 spells CASSRRGTGDYEQYF. In nucleotides, the CDR3 is TGTGCCAGCAGCCGCCGAGGGACAGGGGACTACGAGCAGTACTTC.

V usage is TRBV9 and J usage is TRBJ1-1; D gene ambiguous. V lost 2 bases to trimming and J lost 4 bases, with 9 bases between them. CDR1 is SGDLS, CDR2 YYNGEE, per germline. The CDR3 contains 13 residues. CDR3 region: CASSVDLVTEAFF. CDR3 DNA sequence: TGTGCCAGCAGCGTCGACTTGGTCACTGAAGCTTTCTTT.

Concerning this clone: The junction departs from germline at one end; a sequencing error may be responsible. This chain links TRBV7-7 with TRBJ2-2, with 10 nucleotides matching TRBD2. The CDR3 spans 15 residues. CDR1 and CDR2 (germline): SSHAT, FNYEAQ (reference sequence). The CDR3 protein is CASSLTSGSHGELFF. CDR3 sequence (DNA): TGTGCTAGCAGCTTGACTAGCGGGTCGCACGGGGAGCTGTTTTTT.

The J gene is TRBJ1-5, the V gene TRBV5-5, with 7 bases that match TRBD1. CDR1 and CDR2 from the germline V gene are SGHKS and YYEKEE (reference sequence). V dropped 6 bases and J dropped 4; count of bases not matched to a gene: 10. This CDR3 has 15 amino acids. The CDR3 sequence is CASTPFGTANQPQHF. The DNA for the CDR3 is TGTGCCAGCACCCCGTTCGGGACAGCTAATCAGCCCCAGCATTTT.

The chain couples TRBV7-6 to TRBJ1-6, with D possibly matching TRBD1 (5 bases). Germline loops: CDR1 SGHVS, CDR2 FNYEAQ. Trimming removed 5 bases from V and 10 bases from J, with 12 bases in between. The CDR3 is 13 residues long. CDR3 residues: CASSPGGYSPLHF. The CDR3 nucleotides read TGTGCCAGCAGCCCGGGGGGTTACTCACCCCTCCACTTT.

V gene TRBV3-1 (or the pseudogene TRBV3-2) combines with J gene TRBJ1-2; maybe TRBD1 (5 bases). Between the trimmed V and J ends, which lost 6 bases and 2 bases, there was a span of 7 bases. CDR1 and CDR2 (germline): LGHDT, YNNKEL (reference sequence). This CDR3 is built from 12 residues. This CDR3 is CASRGPNYGYTF. CDR3 DNA sequence: TGTGCCAGCAGGGGGCCCAACTATGGCTACACCTTC.

This chain joins TRBV6-4 and TRBJ2-2; tentatively, D is TRBD2 (5 bases). The germline V gene encodes CDR1 MRHNA and CDR2 SNTAGT. This CDR3 is built from 14 residues. V lost 3 bases to trimming and J lost 5 bases, with 10 bases between them. The CDR3 DNA is TGTGCCAGCAGTGAAATCCGGGGAACCGGGGAGCTGTTTTTT. Encoded protein: CASSEIRGTGELFF.

This chain connects TRBV7-8 to TRBJ1-2; 11 bases are shared with TRBD1. This CDR3 comprises 17 residues. CDR1 SGHVS and CDR2 FQNEAQ come from the germline V gene. The V segment lost 5 bases and the J segment 4 bases; nucleotides outside the gene matches: 12. This CDR3 reads CASSTEPGQGVIYGYTF. The CDR3 nucleotides are TGTGCCAGCAGCACGGAACCGGGACAGGGGGTTATCTATGGCTACACCTTC.

V gene TRBV2 combines with J gene TRBJ2-1; 15 bases line up with TRBD2. The CDR3 extends over 19 amino acids. Trimming at V came to 4 bases and at J to 0 bases, leaving 7 bases not matched to a gene. Per the germline V gene, CDR1 is SNHLY and CDR2 is FYNNEI. The CDR3 here is CASSGRTSGRGGSYNEQFF. The CDR3 DNA sequence: TGTGCCAGCAGTGGTCGGACTAGCGGGAGGGGGGGCTCCTACAATGAGCAGTTCTTC.

This clone showed up just once. The chain uses TRBV28 and TRBJ2-2; 10 bases fit TRBD2. The trim removed 6 bases at V and 7 bases at J, leaving 8 bases unmatched. Germline CDR1 reads MDHEN; CDR2 reads SYDVKM. This CDR3 has 15 residues. CDR3 bases: TGTGCCAGCAGCGTTCTAGCGGGAGAGTTCGGGGAGCTGTTTTTT. It translates to CASSVLAGEFGELFF.

This chain joins TRBV10-3 and TRBJ2-1; 10 nucleotides match TRBD2. Per germline, CDR1 ENHRY and CDR2 SYGVKD. V shed 0 bases and J 8 bases; nucleotides not matched to a gene: 7. The CDR3 extends over 16 amino acids. CDR3 sequence: CAISESASGSWDEQFF. CDR3 sequence (DNA): TGTGCCATCAGTGAGTCAGCTAGCGGGAGCTGGGATGAGCAGTTCTTC.

Many counts were recorded for this clone. The chain combines TRBV19 with TRBJ1-2, with 9 nucleotides matching TRBD1. This CDR3 is 16 amino acids long. Looked up from germline, CDR1 is LNHDA and CDR2 is SQIVND (reference sequence). V was clipped by 7 bases and J by 7 bases; unmatched bases: 16. CDR3 region: CASNSEGGTGYRGYTF. For the CDR3, the DNA is TGTGCCAGTAATTCGGAAGGGGGGACAGGGTATCGTGGCTACACCTTC.

The chain is built from TRBV19 and TRBJ2-1, with D maybe TRBD1 (5 bases). Germline V gene sequence: CDR1 LNHDA, CDR2 SQIVND (reference sequence). This CDR3 contains 14 residues. The V gene lost 6 bases and the J gene lost 7 bases, with 16 bases spanning the gap. The CDR3 DNA reads TGTGCCAGTAGCCCTTATTCAGGGCCAAATGAGCAGTTCTTC. Protein product: CASSPYSGPNEQFF.

This clone turned up a few times. This chain uses TRBV5-8 with TRBJ1-5; no firm D call. The CDR3 runs to 13 residues. Trimming shortened V by 7 bases and J by 0 bases, and 8 bases separated the two germline ends. Germline loops: CDR1 SGHTS, CDR2 YDEGEE. The CDR3 DNA sequence: TGTGCCAGCGGGCTGTATAGCAATCAGCCCCAGCATTTT. It encodes CASGLYSNQPQHF.

This clone was seen more than once but under ten times. The rearrangement joins TRBV6-5 to TRBJ2-7; 7 positions agree with TRBD2. The CDR3 sequence is 13 residues long. Trimming took 2 bases from V and 7 from J; bases not matched to a gene: 5. CDR1 MNHEY and CDR2 SVGAGI come from the germline V gene. This chain's CDR3 is CASSYGRGREQYF. In DNA, the CDR3 is TGTGCCAGCAGTTACGGGCGGGGGAGAGAGCAGTACTTC.

The rearrangement uses TRBV27 and TRBJ2-2, with unresolved D. The germline V gene encodes CDR1 MNHEY and CDR2 SMNVEV (reference sequence). V dropped 2 bases and J dropped 6 bases, with 10 bases sitting between them. This CDR3 region has 14 residues. The CDR3 protein is CASSLVSFAGELFF. CDR3 sequence (DNA): TGTGCCAGCAGTTTAGTCAGTTTCGCCGGGGAGCTGTTTTTT.

This rearrangement joins TRBV3-1 (or the pseudogene TRBV3-2) to TRBJ2-7; D is perhaps TRBD1 (5 bases). Germline CDR1 is LGHDT and CDR2 is YNNKEL (reference sequence). Trimming pared 2 bases from V and 2 bases from J, leaving 10 bases between. There are 14 residues in the CDR3. CDR3 sequence (DNA): TGTGCCAGCAGCCAACTCAGGGAAACCTACGAGCAGTACTTC. It codes for CASSQLRETYEQYF.

V usage is TRBV6-2 or TRBV6-3 and J usage is TRBJ2-7; 9 bases line up with TRBD2. Germline trimming cut 2 bases from V and 8 bases from J; bases unmatched to any gene: 4. The CDR3 loop spans 13 amino acids. Germline lookup yields CDR1 MNHEY and CDR2 SVGEGT. CDR3 sequence: CASSYPGTSQQYF. DNA of the CDR3: TGTGCCAGCAGTTACCCCGGGACTAGCCAGCAGTACTTC.

The chain couples TRBV3-1 (or the pseudogene TRBV3-2) to TRBJ2-7; TRBD2 is a possible D gene (5 bases). Germline CDR1 LGHDT, CDR2 YNNKEL (reference sequence). The CDR3 is 13 amino acids. Trimming pared 3 bases from V and 6 bases from J, leaving 12 bases between. The CDR3 spells CASSQTPRGEQYF. The CDR3 region has the DNA TGTGCCAGCAGCCAGACTCCCCGGGGCGAGCAGTACTTC.

This chain connects TRBV4-3 to TRBJ2-7, with 8 positions matching TRBD1. V dropped 5 bases and J dropped 0; count of bases not matched to a gene: 6. Germline V CDR1 and CDR2: LGHNA, YSLEER. This CDR3 comprises 15 residues. Here the CDR3 reads CASSEYRGSSYEQYF. CDR3 nucleotide sequence: TGCGCCAGCAGCGAATACAGGGGGAGCTCCTACGAGCAGTACTTC.

The chain links TRBV28 to TRBJ1-2; D is unclear. V lost 4 bases, J lost 5 bases, and 8 bases lay in between. The CDR3 has 12 residues. Germline V gives CDR1 MDHEN, CDR2 SYDVKM. CDR3 nucleotide sequence: TGTGCCAGCAGTTCTGGCCAGTATGGCTACACCTTC. Protein product: CASSSGQYGYTF.

The chain has TRBV6-5 and TRBJ2-7, with D unresolved. The CDR3 runs 13 residues. Trimming removed 9 bases at V and 4 bases at J, with 16 bases between. The germline gives CDR1 MNHEY, CDR2 SVGAGI. This chain's CDR3 is CASDNLVGYEQYF. CDR3 DNA: TGTGCCAGTGATAACCTCGTCGGGTACGAGCAGTACTTC.

CDR3 region: CASSDSRVLGTEAFF. The CDR3 DNA follows: TGTGCCAGCAGTGATAGCAGGGTCTTAGGCACTGAAGCTTTCTTT. The chain links TRBV6-1 to TRBJ1-1; tentative D call: TRBD1 (5 bases). CDR1 is MNHNS, CDR2 SASEGT, per germline. The CDR3 sequence is 15 residues long. V was clipped by 3 bases and J by 4 bases, with 15 bases between them.

The rearrangement joins TRBV28 to TRBJ1-2; TRBD1 matches 7 bases. The length of the CDR3 is 15 residues. J gave up 0 bases and V 6 bases, and 7 bases lay outside the gene matches. CDR1 is MDHEN, CDR2 SYDVKM, per germline. CDR3 DNA sequence: TGTGCCAGCAGCTTCACAGGGGAATCTAACTATGGCTACACCTTC. It is translated as CASSFTGESNYGYTF.

The CDR3 region is CASSLEVAGEGETQYF. The DNA of the CDR3 is TGCGCCAGCAGCTTGGAGGTCGCGGGAGAGGGGGAGACCCAGTACTTC. The genes are TRBV5-1 and TRBJ2-5; TRBD2 aligns across 7 bases. This CDR3 is 16 amino acids long. The germline gives CDR1 SGHRS, CDR2 YFSETQ. The ends lost 0 bases at V and 5 bases at J; junction bases unmatched: 10.

The chain combines TRBV30 with TRBJ2-1; maybe TRBD1 (5 bases). The CDR3 totals 13 residues. The V gene lost 2 bases and the J gene lost 5 bases, with 10 bases spanning the gap. Germline lookup yields CDR1 GTSNPN and CDR2 SVGIG (reference sequence). In DNA form, the CDR3 reads TGTGCCTGGAGTCAGGGCCCGCACAATGAGCAGTTCTTC. It encodes CAWSQGPHNEQFF.